These 29 T cell receptor beta chains came from one sample sequenced in a study of blood T cell repertoires in COVID-19. Some clones are missing from TCRdb's copy, which holds only in-frame ones; the method was immunoSEQ multiplex PCR. The sample lists 200,000 to 250,000 clones, about nine tenths occurring once. Material for sequencing was PBMCs or T cells enriched from blood (not recorded which). Receptors originate from a man aged 40-49 years who had recovered from COVID-19.

The rearrangement links TRBV12-3 or TRBV12-4 to TRBJ2-4; possible D gene TRBD1, 6 bases. V was pared by 1 base and J by 15 bases, with 16 bases between. The CDR3 extends over 13 amino acids. As DNA, the CDR3 is TGTGCCAGCAGTTTAGGCACTCAGGGGCGGCTGTACTTC. Residues: CASSLGTQGRLYF.

The CDR3 nucleotides are TGTGCCAGCAGTCCCACCCCTTCCTGGACAGGGGGCAGCTCCTATAATTCACCCCTCCACTTT. Translating gives CASSPTPSWTGGSSYNSPLHF. The gene calls are TRBV28 and TRBJ1-6; TRBD1 agrees at 11 bases. Germline values: CDR1 MDHEN, CDR2 SYDVKM. This CDR3 has 21 amino acids. Trimming cost V 5 bases and J 0 bases; bases outside gene matches: 15.

The chain is built from TRBV6-5 and TRBJ1-1; unclear D gene. Germline CDR1 MNHEY, CDR2 SVGAGI. Trimming took off 4 bases at V and 10 bases at J, with 16 bases between the two ends. The CDR3 length is 13 residues. CDR3 nucleotides: TGTGCCAGCAGTTCGAGAGGGTCGTGGCGAGCTTTCTTT. Its translation is CASSSRGSWRAFF.

The rearrangement links TRBV29-1 to TRBJ1-2; possible D gene TRBD1, 5 bases. Trimming took 6 bases from V and 7 from J, leaving 18 bases between them. This CDR3 has 13 amino acids. Germline lookup yields CDR1 SQVTM and CDR2 ANQGSEA. For the CDR3, the DNA is TGCAGCGTGGGGCTGGCCGAGGCCTTTGGCTACACCTTC. Protein: CSVGLAEAFGYTF.

The gene calls are TRBV19 and TRBJ1-2; 8 positions agree with TRBD1. V was clipped by 5 bases and J by 3 bases; unmatched bases: 8. Germline CDR1 and CDR2: LNHDA and SQIVND (reference sequence). This CDR3 is 15 amino acids long. The chain's CDR3 is CASSSTGEEYYGYTF. The CDR3 region has the DNA TGTGCCAGTAGTTCGACAGGGGAGGAGTACTATGGCTACACCTTC.

For the CDR3, the DNA is TGTGCCAGCAGGCGCGGACAGATCAATCAGCCCCAGCATTTT. It yields the protein CASRRGQINQPQHF. J is TRBJ1-5 and V is TRBV6-5, with a possible D match to TRBD1 (6 bases). Per the germline V gene, CDR1 is MNHEY and CDR2 is SVGAGI. V was trimmed by 6 bases and J by 3 bases, leaving 12 bases between them. This CDR3 contains 14 residues.

The V gene is TRBV13, the J gene TRBJ2-3; 8 bases are a match to TRBD2. In germline, CDR1 is PRHDT, CDR2 FYEKMQ (reference sequence). The CDR3 totals 18 residues. V gave up 2 bases and J gave up 0 bases; unmatched junction bases: 10. In DNA form, the CDR3 reads TGTGCCAGCAGCTTAAATGCGAGACTAGCGCCTAGCACAGATACGCAGTATTTT. Its protein is CASSLNARLAPSTDTQYF.

For this clone: The same CDR3 also results from other DNA sequences found in this sample. The rearrangement joins TRBV27 to TRBJ2-7; 7 nucleotides agree with TRBD2. Losses at the gene ends were 4 bases for V and 4 bases for J; bases not matched to a gene: 7. The CDR3 runs 14 residues. Germline CDR1 MNHEY, CDR2 SMNVEV (reference sequence). In DNA form, the CDR3 reads TGTGCCAGCAGTTCTCGACTAGCCCGGTACGAGCAGTACTTC. Its protein is CASSSRLARYEQYF.

The CDR3 sequence: CASSLRQGSNTEAFF. Here the CDR3 DNA reads TGTGCCAGCAGCCTACGACAGGGATCAAACACTGAAGCTTTCTTT. V usage is TRBV7-2 and J usage is TRBJ1-1; 7 nucleotides agree with TRBD1. The junction had 8 bases not matched to a gene; V was cut back by 5 bases and J by 2 bases. Germline lookup yields CDR1 SGHTA and CDR2 FQGNSA. CDR3 size: 15 residues.

This clone appeared once. V usage is TRBV10-2 and J usage is TRBJ1-2; D call uncertain. Germline CDR1 WSHSY, CDR2 SAAADI. This CDR3 region has 13 residues. Trimming removed 4 bases at V and 2 bases at J, with 8 bases between. The CDR3 here is CASSVEGNYGYTF. CDR3 DNA: TGCGCCAGCAGTGTGGAGGGAAACTATGGCTACACCTTC.

This clone was picked up one time. The rearrangement uses TRBV9 and TRBJ1-2; a possible D gene is TRBD1 (5 bases). CDR1 is SGDLS, CDR2 YYNGEE, per germline. Trimming left V 0 bases short and J 4 bases short, with 10 bases between. CDR3 length equals 14 residues. Written as DNA, the CDR3 is TGTGCCAGCAGCGTAGGGGACTTTTCCTATGGCTACACCTTC. It encodes CASSVGDFSYGYTF. The variable domain in full, with the rest retrieved from reference TRBV9 and TRBJ1-2, is DSGVTQTPKHLITATGQRVTLRCSPRSGDLSVYWYQQSLDQGLQFLIQYYNGEERAKGNILERFSAQQFPDLHSELNLSSLELGDSALYFCASSVGDFSYGYTFGSGTRLTVV.

The chain combines TRBV3-1 (or the pseudogene TRBV3-2) with TRBJ1-1; 8 bases align to TRBD1. CDR1 and CDR2 (germline): LGHDT, YNNKEL (reference sequence). V was pared by 2 bases and J by 6 bases, with 8 bases of the junction left unmatched. The CDR3 is 15 residues long. Here the CDR3 DNA reads TGTGCCAGCAGCCAAACCTGGACAGGGACGGCTGAAGCTTTCTTT. The encoded protein is CASSQTWTGTAEAFF.

This chain joins TRBV3-1 (or the pseudogene TRBV3-2) and TRBJ2-4, with 10 bases lining up with TRBD2. Germline loops: CDR1 LGHDT, CDR2 YNNKEL (reference sequence). J gave up 0 bases and V 0 bases, and 8 bases lay outside the gene matches. The CDR3 runs 19 residues. The DNA of the CDR3 is TGTGCCAGCAGCCAAGATGTTCTAGCGGGGGAACTAGCCAAAAACATTCAGTACTTC. This encodes CASSQDVLAGELAKNIQYF.

This chain uses TRBV29-1 with TRBJ2-1, with TRBD2 identical over 9 bases. CDR1 and CDR2 from the germline V gene are SQVTM and ANQGSEA. This CDR3 is built from 15 residues. V lost 4 bases to trimming and J lost 5 bases; unmatched junction nucleotides: 9. The CDR3 DNA sequence: TGCAGCGTTGCGTCGGGGCTAGCGGGGAACAATGAGCAGTTCTTC. This translates into CSVASGLAGNNEQFF.

The chain uses TRBV25-1 and TRBJ2-1; TRBD2 is a possible D gene (5 bases). The CDR3 totals 16 residues. V was clipped by 4 bases and J by 4 bases, with 17 bases between them. In germline, CDR1 is MGHDK, CDR2 SYGVNS. In DNA, the CDR3 is TGTGCCAGCAGTGTAGAGGTTAGCGTGGTGTACAATGAGCAGTTCTTC. This encodes CASSVEVSVVYNEQFF.

The chain carries TRBV3-1 (or the pseudogene TRBV3-2) and TRBJ1-2; maybe TRBD1 (5 bases). This CDR3 region has 14 residues. V was cut by 0 bases and J by 10 bases, with 15 bases left in between. Germline V gives CDR1 LGHDT, CDR2 YNNKEL (reference sequence). CDR3 in amino acids: CASSQDWAWDSYTF. The CDR3 nucleotides read TGTGCCAGCAGCCAAGATTGGGCCTGGGACTCCTACACCTTC.

J is TRBJ1-2 and V is TRBV27, with 7 bases lining up with TRBD1. The CDR3 covers 14 residues. J lost 4 bases, V lost 2 bases, and 4 bases had no gene match. Germline values: CDR1 MNHEY, CDR2 SMNVEV (reference sequence). This CDR3 is CASSLKGASYGYTF. The CDR3 DNA reads as TGTGCCAGCAGTTTAAAGGGGGCGAGCTATGGCTACACCTTC.

The genes are TRBV6-5 and TRBJ2-7, with 8 bases aligning to TRBD1. This CDR3 spans 13 amino acids. CDR1 and CDR2 (germline): MNHEY, SVGAGI. The trim removed 6 bases at V and 6 bases at J, leaving 7 bases unmatched. CDR3 DNA: TGTGCCAGCAGGAGAGGACAGGGCGGCGAGCAGTACTTC. Its protein product is CASRRGQGGEQYF.

Regarding this clone: Being one base from a much bigger clone, this may be a read error. This specimen includes other DNA sequences encoding the same CDR3. The V gene is TRBV3-1 (or the pseudogene TRBV3-2), the J gene TRBJ2-5; D is ambiguous. Germline V lookup: CDR1 LGHDT, CDR2 YNNKEL (reference sequence). The CDR3 consists of 11 residues. Trimming left V 4 bases short and J 3 bases short, with 3 bases between. CDR3 sequence (DNA): TGTGCCAGCAGCCTCGAAGAGACCCAGTACTTC. Translation: CASSLEETQYF.

The CDR3 loop is CASSDGPGDNYGYTF. The CDR3 nucleotides read TGCGCCAGCAGTGACGGACCCGGGGATAACTATGGCTACACCTTC. The chain has TRBV10-2 and TRBJ1-2; D gene uncertain. Germline V lookup: CDR1 WSHSY, CDR2 SAAADI. CDR3 length: 15 residues. V was trimmed by 3 bases and J by 1 base, leaving 12 bases between them.

This clone was recorded only once. V and J are TRBV28 and TRBJ2-7; 7 bases map to TRBD2. With V trimmed by 3 bases and J by 5 bases, 4 bases remained unmatched. The CDR3 covers 13 residues. Germline V gene lookup returns CDR1 MDHEN and CDR2 SYDVKM. The CDR3 DNA sequence: TGTGCCAGCAGTTTCCGACTAGCCGACGAGCAGTACTTC. Its protein product is CASSFRLADEQYF.

This clone was observed once. The J gene is TRBJ1-5, the V gene TRBV6-5; TRBD1 matches 8 bases. The CDR3 is 15 amino acids. The ends lost 4 bases at V and 4 bases at J; junction bases unmatched: 6. Germline V gene lookup returns CDR1 MNHEY and CDR2 SVGAGI. The CDR3 coding sequence is TGTGCCAGCAGTTCCGGGACAGGCTGGAATCAGCCCCAGCATTTT. Amino acids: CASSSGTGWNQPQHF.

This sequence joins TRBV19 and TRBJ2-7; 12 nucleotides match TRBD1. This CDR3 contains 16 residues. The ends lost 5 bases at V and 5 bases at J; junction bases unmatched: 10. From germline, CDR1 is LNHDA and CDR2 SQIVND (reference sequence). For the CDR3, the DNA is TGTGCCAGTAGTGAGGGACAGGGGGCCGGTGGTGACGAGCAGTACTTC. Translating it yields CASSEGQGAGGDEQYF. Based on the CDR3 plus reference TRBV19 and TRBJ2-7, the full variable domain is DGGITQSPKYLFRKEGQNVTLSCEQNLNHDAMYWYRQDPGQGLRLIYYSQIVNDFQKGDIAEGYSVSREKKESFPLTVTSAQKNPTAFYLCASSEGQGAGGDEQYFGPGTRLTVT.

Here the CDR3 reads CATSRDFGSGPYEQYF. The CDR3 DNA reads as TGTGCCACCAGCAGAGATTTTGGTAGCGGGCCCTACGAGCAGTACTTC. The chain recombines TRBV15 with TRBJ2-7; 7 positions match TRBD2. Losses at the gene ends were 0 bases for V and 2 bases for J; bases not matched to a gene: 7. Germline CDR1 LNHNV, CDR2 YYDKDF (reference sequence). This CDR3 region has 16 residues.

The V call is TRBV6-4, the J call TRBJ1-1; D perhaps matches TRBD1 (5 bases). Looked up from germline, CDR1 is MRHNA and CDR2 is SNTAGT. The V and J ends lost 3 bases and 8 bases respectively, with 16 bases between them. This CDR3 spans 14 amino acids. The CDR3 DNA reads as TGTGCCAGCAGTGAACCAGGGTCAATTCGAGAAGCTTTCTTT. Translated, it gives CASSEPGSIREAFF.

V and J are TRBV3-1 (or the pseudogene TRBV3-2) and TRBJ2-1, with 15 nucleotides matching TRBD2. CDR1 is LGHDT and CDR2 is YNNKEL in the germline V gene (reference sequence). V was pared by 4 bases and J by 13 bases, with 8 bases of the junction left unmatched. This CDR3 is built from 15 residues. CDR3 residues: CASSPPGLAGGHQFF. The CDR3 coding sequence is TGTGCCAGCAGCCCTCCGGGACTAGCGGGGGGCCATCAGTTCTTC.

The gene calls are TRBV30 and TRBJ1-2; no definite D call. This CDR3 comprises 13 residues. The ends were cut back, 3 bases at V and 2 bases at J, with 10 bases in the middle. The germline V gene encodes CDR1 GTSNPN and CDR2 SVGIG (reference sequence). CDR3 nucleotides: TGTGCCTGGAGAGCGGGAGGGAACTATGGCTACACCTTC. Encoded protein: CAWRAGGNYGYTF.

This chain connects TRBV28 to TRBJ2-7; D might be TRBD1 (7 bases). The V gene's germline CDR1 is MDHEN and CDR2 SYDVKM. The CDR3 spans 12 residues. V was shortened by 8 bases and J by 4 bases, with 12 bases between the two germline ends. This CDR3 is CASGGGRYEQYF. DNA of the CDR3: TGTGCCAGCGGAGGGGGCAGGTACGAGCAGTACTTC.

The chain couples TRBV4-2 to TRBJ1-5; D unclear. The V and J ends lost 4 bases and 4 bases respectively, with 17 bases between them. CDR3 length equals 16 residues. The germline V gene has CDR1 LGHNA and CDR2 YNFKEQ. Written as DNA, the CDR3 is TGTGCCAGCAGCCTCTACCCCCATGGGCAGAATCAGCCCCAGCATTTT. Translation gives CASSLYPHGQNQPQHF.